This T cell receptor beta chain came from a study of CD4 T cells in relation to SARS-CoV-2 and coronaviruses. At the level of the study: Crossreactive spike epitopes shared across donors were mapped to their HLA restriction.

The method was immunoSEQ multiplex PCR; TCRdb's version includes in-frame clones alone and lacks a portion of them. This repertoire shows approximately 50,000 clones, under 95% found once; its top ten account for around 0.4%. The J segment lost 0 bases and the V segment lost 2 bases, leaving 10 bases of the junction unmatched. CDR1 and CDR2 from the germline V gene are SEHNR and FQNEAQ (reference sequence). The CDR3 is 18 amino acids. Cryopreserved PBMCs were CD4-enriched, then split into naive and memory cells. This sequence joins TRBV7-9 and TRBJ1-5, with 7 bases that match TRBD1. Sequencing was performed on naive CD4+ T cells from PBMCs. The subset: naive CD4+ T cells isolated by negative enrichment. This sequence was found in an adult with COVID-19. CDR3 nucleotides: TGTGCCAGCAGCTTAACCAAGACAGGGAATTATAGCAATCAGCCCCAGCATTTT. Encoded protein: CASSLTKTGNYSNQPQHF.